The 22 T cell receptor beta chains in this list originate from one sample, sequenced in a study of shared clonotypes between healthy human individuals. TCRdb's table, derived via immunoSEQ multiplex PCR, lists solely in-frame clones and lacks some. Here the sample spans 2 million to 2.5 million clones, 80% to 95% being singletons. The sample taken for sequencing was naive CD4+ T cells from PBMCs. Subset specified: CD45RA+ positively selected. The source is a young man in good health. Some clones in this sample may be carry-over from other donors' samples.

In this sample, this clone turned up once. The rearrangement joins TRBV7-3 to TRBJ2-1; D is perhaps TRBD1 (6 bases). Germline CDR1 and CDR2: SGHTA and FQGTGA. This CDR3 has 15 amino acids. Trimming pared 5 bases from V and 4 bases from J, leaving 15 bases between. The CDR3, as DNA: TGTGCCAGCAGCCCAGGACAGACTCCATACAATGAGCAGTTCTTC. It translates to CASSPGQTPYNEQFF.

The chain combines TRBV11-2 with TRBJ1-3; the D is unclear. V lost 3 bases, J lost 2 bases, and 14 bases lay in between. There are 16 residues in the CDR3. Looked up from germline, CDR1 is SGHAT and CDR2 is FQNNGV. CDR3 sequence reads: CASSFRGISAGNTIYF. As DNA, the CDR3 is TGTGCCAGCAGCTTCCGAGGGATCTCAGCTGGAAACACCATATATTTT.

This chain connects TRBV5-1 to TRBJ1-1; TRBD1 matches at 7 bases. Germline lookup yields CDR1 SGHRS and CDR2 YFSETQ. The CDR3 extends over 12 amino acids. V lost 4 bases and J lost 7; bases outside the gene matches: 4. CDR3 sequence: CASSRDSLEAFF. In nucleotides, the CDR3 is TGCGCCAGCAGCAGGGACAGTCTTGAAGCTTTCTTT.

The chain combines TRBV27 with TRBJ2-2; TRBD1 or TRBD2 may be the D gene (5 bases each). The CDR3 runs to 17 residues. The V end lost 2 bases, the J end lost 0 bases, and 13 bases lay between the germline ends. CDR1 and CDR2 from the germline V gene are MNHEY and SMNVEV (reference sequence). CDR3 in DNA: TGTGCCAGCAGTTTAAGGTGGGGGAATACGAACACCGGGGAGCTGTTTTTT. Amino acid sequence: CASSLRWGNTNTGELFF.

The J gene is TRBJ1-2, the V gene TRBV28, with 10 bases that match TRBD1. The CDR3 loop spans 15 amino acids. In germline, CDR1 is MDHEN, CDR2 SYDVKM. The V and J ends lost 8 bases and 4 bases, in that order; junction bases with no gene match: 10. CDR3 amino acids: CASRTPGQGSYGYTF. The CDR3 region has the DNA TGTGCCAGCCGAACTCCGGGACAGGGGAGCTATGGCTACACCTTC.

CDR3 residues: CASSLLAGGKNEQFF. DNA of the CDR3: TGTGCCAGCAGTTTGCTAGCGGGAGGAAAAAATGAGCAGTTCTTC. The V and J genes are TRBV27 and TRBJ2-1; TRBD2 aligns across 11 bases. CDR1 is MNHEY, CDR2 SMNVEV, per germline (reference sequence). The CDR3 extends over 15 amino acids. After removal of 3 bases from V and 7 bases from J, the junction contained 5 bases not matched to a gene.

As to this clone: Other DNA sequences in the sample encode the same CDR3. The gene calls are TRBV19 and TRBJ1-4; no firm D call. The CDR3 loop spans 12 amino acids. Germline lookup yields CDR1 LNHDA and CDR2 SQIVND (reference sequence). V was pared by 0 bases and J by 8 bases, with 4 bases between. CDR3 sequence (DNA): TGTGCCAGTAGTATAGACCGGGAAAAACTGTTTTTT. Its translation: CASSIDREKLFF.

The chain employs TRBV5-1 and TRBJ1-4; D is possibly TRBD1 (6 bases). Germline V gene sequence: CDR1 SGHRS, CDR2 YFSETQ. CDR3 length: 16 amino acids. The ends were cut back, 1 base at V and 3 bases at J, with 13 bases in the middle. CDR3 sequence reads: CASSLSGGASNEKLFF. The DNA of the CDR3 is TGCGCCAGCAGCTTGTCGGGGGGCGCGTCTAATGAAAAACTGTTTTTT. The entire variable domain, with the rest obtained from reference TRBV5-1 and TRBJ1-4, is as follows: KAGVTQTPRYLIKTRGQQVTLSCSPISGHRSVSWYQQTPGQGLQFLFEYFSETQRNKGNFPGRFSGRQFSNSRSEMNVSTLELGDSALYLCASSLSGGASNEKLFFGSGTQLSVL.

Only a few counts were recorded for this clone. This CDR3 is also generated by other DNA sequences in the sample. The chain recombines TRBV18 with TRBJ1-5; D may be TRBD1 (6 bases). Germline V lookup: CDR1 KGHSH, CDR2 LQKENI. V was cut by 4 bases and J by 4 bases, with 11 bases left in between. This CDR3 spans 14 amino acids. The CDR3 reads CASSLDTGNQPQHF. As DNA, the CDR3 is TGTGCCAGCTCACTCGATACAGGGAATCAGCCCCAGCATTTT. The full variable domain, with the rest looked up from reference TRBV18 and TRBJ1-5, is NAGVMQNPRHLVRRRGQEARLRCSPMKGHSHVYWYRQLPEEGLKFMVYLQKENIIDESGMPKERFSAEFPKEGPSILRIQQVVRGDSAAYFCASSLDTGNQPQHFGDGTRLSIL.

The rearrangement joins TRBV7-2 to TRBJ1-2, with 11 bases fitting TRBD1. The CDR3 is 14 amino acids. V shed 1 base, J shed 8 bases, and the junction held 3 bases outside the gene matches. Germline values: CDR1 SGHTA, CDR2 FQGNSA. The CDR3 is CASSLVGQGVGYTF. The CDR3 region has the DNA TGTGCCAGCAGCTTAGTGGGACAGGGGGTCGGCTACACCTTC.

This clone was seen once. This chain connects TRBV28 to TRBJ1-1, with TRBD1 matching 11 bases. V was pared by 6 bases and J by 4 bases, with 7 bases of the junction left unmatched. Germline values: CDR1 MDHEN, CDR2 SYDVKM. The CDR3 length is 15 residues. CDR3 DNA sequence: TGTGCCAGCAGCCCGGGGGACAGGGGGTTCACTGAAGCTTTCTTT. Translating gives CASSPGDRGFTEAFF.

The chain combines TRBV27 with TRBJ2-7; TRBD1 aligns across 7 bases. This CDR3 is 17 amino acids long. With V trimmed by 5 bases and J by 3 bases, 16 bases remained unmatched. Germline V lookup: CDR1 MNHEY, CDR2 SMNVEV (reference sequence). The CDR3 DNA sequence: TGTGCCAGCAGTCCGTACCCCAGGGGGAGCCATTTCTACGAGCAGTACTTC. Amino acid sequence: CASSPYPRGSHFYEQYF.

The gene calls are TRBV7-9 and TRBJ1-4, with D maybe TRBD1 (6 bases). This CDR3 is built from 16 residues. CDR1 is SEHNR and CDR2 is FQNEAQ in the germline V gene (reference sequence). Trimming stripped 5 bases from V and 5 bases from J, with 18 bases between. The chain's CDR3 is CASSVRTAGRNEKLFF. The CDR3 region has the DNA TGTGCCAGCAGCGTTCGGACAGCCGGAAGAAATGAAAAACTGTTTTTT.

V usage is TRBV6-1 and J usage is TRBJ1-5, with a weak D call TRBD1 (5 bases). The germline V gene has CDR1 MNHNS and CDR2 SASEGT. The CDR3 contains 17 residues. V was pared by 4 bases and J by 3 bases, with 19 bases between. CDR3 amino acids: CASSALYGGGYNQPQHF. The CDR3 coding sequence is TGTGCCAGCAGTGCCCTATATGGGGGGGGATACAATCAGCCCCAGCATTTT.

This clone occurred once. The chain carries TRBV4-2 and TRBJ1-2; D is perhaps TRBD1 (5 bases). V lost 2 bases and J 8 bases, leaving 18 bases between the germline ends. CDR3 size: 15 residues. CDR1 is LGHNA, CDR2 YNFKEQ, per germline. The CDR3 region is CASSQPRGRDLGYTF. DNA of the CDR3: TGTGCCAGCAGCCAACCTCGGGGGAGGGATCTCGGCTACACCTTC.

The chain is built from TRBV7-2 and TRBJ2-4; D ambiguous. The CDR3 length is 16 residues. Germline lookup yields CDR1 SGHTA and CDR2 FQGNSA. V was cut by 1 base and J by 2 bases, with 12 bases left in between. The CDR3 region has the DNA TGTGCCAGCAGCTTAGAGGCCCCCTGGTCCAAAAACATTCAGTACTTC. Its translation: CASSLEAPWSKNIQYF.

The rearrangement uses TRBV5-4 and TRBJ1-3, with TRBD1 as a possible D gene (5 bases). This CDR3 is built from 15 residues. Trimming shortened V by 4 bases and J by 0 bases, and 11 bases separated the two germline ends. In germline, CDR1 is SGHNT, CDR2 YYREEE (reference sequence). Here the CDR3 DNA reads TGTGCCAGCAGCCCCGGGACTGTCTCTGGAAACACCATATATTTT. Translating it yields CASSPGTVSGNTIYF.

V gene TRBV6-1 combines with J gene TRBJ1-1; TRBD1 is a possible D gene (6 bases). In germline, CDR1 is MNHNS, CDR2 SASEGT. This CDR3 has 14 residues. Trimming took off 6 bases at V and 4 bases at J, with 15 bases between the two ends. CDR3 nucleotide sequence: TGTGCCAGCAGCCAACAGGGAATGGGCACTGAAGCTTTCTTT. It specifies CASSQQGMGTEAFF.

CDR3 sequence (DNA): TGTGCCAGCAGTCCCCGGGCCCTGAACACTGAAGCTTTCTTT. This codes for CASSPRALNTEAFF. V and J are TRBV7-9 and TRBJ1-1; D is unresolved. The V and J ends lost 6 bases and 0 bases respectively, with 11 bases between them. CDR1 and CDR2 from the germline V gene are SEHNR and FQNEAQ (reference sequence). This CDR3 comprises 14 residues.

V is TRBV28 and J is TRBJ2-2, with D unresolved. CDR3 length equals 12 residues. V lost 11 bases, J lost 4 bases, and 11 bases lay in between. CDR1 and CDR2 from the germline V gene are MDHEN and SYDVKM. CDR3 in amino acids: CAASPGTGELFF. Here the CDR3 DNA reads TGTGCCGCCAGCCCCGGCACCGGGGAGCTGTTTTTT. Supplemented by reference TRBV28 and TRBJ2-2, the full variable domain reads DVKVTQSSRYLVKRTGEKVFLECVQDMDHENMFWYRQDPGLGLRLIYFSYDVKMKEKGDIPEGYSVSREKKERFSLILESASTNQTSMYLCAASPGTGELFFGEGSRLTVL.

The genes are TRBV29-1 and TRBJ1-5; a weak D match, TRBD1 (5 bases). Trimming took 6 bases from V and 3 from J, leaving 12 bases between them. CDR1 is SQVTM, CDR2 ANQGSEA, per germline. The CDR3 totals 13 residues. CDR3 bases: TGCAGCGTAGGGGCCACTTCCAATCAGCCCCAGCATTTT. It encodes CSVGATSNQPQHF.

This clone was detected a few times. The rearrangement uses TRBV30 and TRBJ1-1, with D possibly matching TRBD1 (6 bases). V lost 5 bases to trimming and J lost 7 bases, with 14 bases between them. The CDR3 runs 12 residues. The germline V gene has CDR1 GTSNPN and CDR2 SVGIG (reference sequence). CDR3 loop: CAWAPSDSEAFF. CDR3 in DNA: TGTGCCTGGGCCCCCTCGGACAGTGAAGCTTTCTTT.